This TCR beta chain is drawn from a study of blood T cells in healthy people across ages. Study-level information: With template switching, about one barcoded beta molecule was captured per two T cells.

V shed 6 bases and J shed 4 bases, with 18 bases lying between them. CDR1 ENHRY and CDR2 SYGVKD come from the germline V gene. The CDR3 sequence is 15 residues long. Whole-study results and caveats: Per million T cells, TCR beta diversity dropped roughly linearly as age increased.

Worth noting for this clonotype: Its antigen is not identified.

The sample providers were healthy Caucasian people from Russia, aged about 6 to 90. Alongside a J-beta primer mix, a sample-barcoded 5' primer served in a second PCR lasting roughly 7 to 11 cycles. A template-switch adaptor that had 12 random nucleotides put a tag on each cDNA molecule. TCRdb called the 5' RACE reads again in MiXCR, with one record for every CDR3 protein. The sample lists around 1.1 million distinct CDR3 sequences; under 40% were seen once. This clonotype was obtained from a man aged 18 to 29 in good health. J is TRBJ2-5 and V is TRBV10-3; unclear D gene. Sequencing input: blood. The CDR3 bases are TGTGCCATCAGCGCAAGACCCGGGTCCGGAGAGACCCAGTACTTC. As protein: CAISARPGSGETQYF.